The T cell receptor beta chain under discussion was sequenced for a study of blood T cell repertoires in COVID-19. In this sample, this clone turned up once. Sequencing used immunoSEQ multiplex PCR; TCRdb keeps in-frame clones, though not all of them. The repertoire holds about 120,000 clones, with 87% as singletons. This clonotype originated in a woman aged 70-85 years with acute or convalescent COVID-19. Sequenced material: peripheral blood.

The CDR3 loop reads CASGVSGDIQYF. For the CDR3, the DNA is TGCGCCAGTGGGGTCTCCGGGGACATTCAGTACTTC. The chain carries TRBV5-1 and TRBJ2-4; TRBD2 is a possible D gene (5 bases). CDR1 is SGHRS, CDR2 YFSETQ, per germline. The CDR3 contains 12 residues. V lost 8 bases and J lost 8, with 14 bases in between.